Below are 8 T cell receptor beta chains sequenced from a single sample in a study of cytomegalovirus exposure and HLA in healthy donors. 13 Jbeta primers and 60 Vbeta primers were used for the PCR. Assay: immunoSEQ multiplex PCR; the TCRdb copy retains only in-frame clones and omits some. The table records roughly 100,000 clones, around 76% of them present only once. Sample: PBMCs. The receptors originated from a woman aged 60 to 75 in good health and CMV-seropositive.

This rearrangement joins TRBV7-9 to TRBJ1-4; perhaps TRBD1 as D (5 bases). Per germline, CDR1 SEHNR and CDR2 FQNEAQ (reference sequence). This CDR3 contains 15 residues. Trimming took off 5 bases at V and 4 bases at J, with 14 bases between the two ends. The CDR3, as DNA: TGTGCCAGCAGCCTTACTCAGGGCGTTAATGAAAAACTGTTTTTT. Translating gives CASSLTQGVNEKLFF.

Details on this clone: One junction end does not reproduce the germline sequence, and a read error may be involved. The chain recombines TRBV10-2 with TRBJ2-1; no reliable D call. This CDR3 is 12 amino acids long. Germline V gene lookup returns CDR1 WSHSY and CDR2 SAAADI. CDR3 bases: TGCGCCAGCAGTAACCTTGTGTTGGGCCAGCTCTTC. Its translation is CASSNLVLGQLF.

The chain has TRBV4-2 and TRBJ2-1; D not certain. The V end lost 3 bases, the J end lost 8 bases, and 11 bases lay between the germline ends. CDR3 length: 13 amino acids. Germline values: CDR1 LGHNA, CDR2 YNFKEQ. Here the CDR3 reads CASSQGRGDEQFF. CDR3 nucleotide sequence: TGTGCCAGCAGCCAGGGTAGAGGCGATGAGCAGTTCTTC.

CDR3 loop: CASSLGGIAPTNEQFF. Here the CDR3 DNA reads TGTGCCAGCAGCTTAGGCGGGATCGCCCCGACCAATGAGCAGTTCTTC. The V gene is TRBV11-2, the J gene TRBJ2-1; tentatively, D is TRBD2 (6 bases). The CDR3 consists of 16 residues. V lost 1 base and J 6 bases, leaving 16 bases between the germline ends. Germline-derived CDR1 and CDR2 are SGHAT and FQNNGV. Combining the CDR3 with reference TRBV11-2 and TRBJ2-1 gives the whole variable domain EAGVAQSPRYKIIEKRQSVAFWCNPISGHATLYWYQQILGQGPKLLIQFQNNGVVDDSQLPKDRFSAERLKGVDSTLKIQPAKLEDSAVYLCASSLGGIAPTNEQFFGPGTRLTVL.

This chain links TRBV2 with TRBJ2-5; 7 bases match TRBD1. The CDR3 extends over 15 amino acids. The germline V gene has CDR1 SNHLY and CDR2 FYNNEI. Losses at the gene ends were 2 bases for V and 5 bases for J; bases not matched to a gene: 8. The DNA of the CDR3 is TGTGCCAGCAGTGAACGGACAGGACGCGGGGAGACCCAGTACTTC. Protein product: CASSERTGRGETQYF.

The rearrangement links TRBV9 to TRBJ1-4; D is perhaps TRBD1 (6 bases). V was shortened by 0 bases and J by 5 bases, with 11 bases between the two germline ends. Germline lookup yields CDR1 SGDLS and CDR2 YYNGEE. The CDR3 totals 15 residues. CDR3 sequence (DNA): TGTGCCAGCAGCGTAGGCGGACAGACAAATGAAAAACTGTTTTTT. It translates to CASSVGGQTNEKLFF.

The chain has TRBV19 and TRBJ1-4; unclear D gene. Germline V lookup: CDR1 LNHDA, CDR2 SQIVND (reference sequence). CDR3 size: 15 residues. Trimming removed 6 bases at V and 6 bases at J, with 17 bases between. The CDR3 spells CASSGARPEDEKLFF. The CDR3 DNA follows: TGTGCCAGTAGCGGCGCAAGACCTGAGGATGAAAAACTGTTTTTT.

This rearrangement joins TRBV18 to TRBJ2-1; 8 positions agree with TRBD1. Losses at the gene ends were 4 bases for V and 7 bases for J; bases not matched to a gene: 9. Germline loops: CDR1 KGHSH, CDR2 LQKENI. This CDR3 spans 15 amino acids. CDR3 residues: CASSLQGASENEQFF. The CDR3 DNA reads as TGTGCCAGCTCACTTCAGGGGGCTAGCGAGAATGAGCAGTTCTTC.